This TCR beta chain was sequenced in a study of cytomegalovirus exposure and HLA in healthy donors. The count of this clone is one. As yet, its antigen is unknown. This PCR relied on a set of 60 Vbeta primers and 13 Jbeta primers. TCRdb's table, derived via immunoSEQ multiplex PCR, lists solely in-frame clones and lacks some. The sample lists some 100,000 clones, 60% to 85% occurring once. Points from the study as a whole: A later analysis reportedly identified an Asian-associated ancestry cluster as carrying fewer N-insertions than the roughly 700-donor mean. Usually a TCR sequence was rare, but some public TCRs were found in many donors.

This receptor was obtained from a middle-aged woman in good health and CMV-seropositive. Sequenced input: PBMCs.

The CDR3 loop is CASSLSFVNEQFF. In nucleotides, the CDR3 is TGCGCCAGCAGCTTGTCCTTCGTCAATGAGCAGTTCTTC. The chain joins TRBV5-1 to TRBJ2-1; no firm D call. The V end was cut by 1 base, the J end by 6 bases, with 8 bases between. The CDR3 has 13 residues. Germline loops: CDR1 SGHRS, CDR2 YFSETQ.